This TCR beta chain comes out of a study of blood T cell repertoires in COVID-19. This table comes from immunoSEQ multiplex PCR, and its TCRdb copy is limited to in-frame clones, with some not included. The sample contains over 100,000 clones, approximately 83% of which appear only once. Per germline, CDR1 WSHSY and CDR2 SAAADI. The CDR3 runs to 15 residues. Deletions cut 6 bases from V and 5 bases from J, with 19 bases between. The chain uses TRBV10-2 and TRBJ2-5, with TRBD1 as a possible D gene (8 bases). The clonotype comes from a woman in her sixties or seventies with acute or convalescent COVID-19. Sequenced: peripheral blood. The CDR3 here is CASRKPGQGGETQYF. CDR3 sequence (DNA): TGCGCCAGCAGGAAACCCGGACAGGGAGGGGAGACCCAGTACTTC.